These 5 T cell receptor beta chains originate from one sample sequenced in a study of blood T cell repertoires in COVID-19. Profiling relied on immunoSEQ multiplex PCR, and the TCRdb table lists in-frame clones only, not all of them. The sample holds 90,000 to 120,000 clones, more than 70% seen once. Sequencing was done on a sample of peripheral blood. Source of these receptors: a human donor in a cohort sampled during active COVID-19.

This chain connects TRBV7-8 to TRBJ2-5; D call uncertain. Deletions cut 5 bases from V and 7 bases from J, with 11 bases between. The CDR3 is 12 residues long. Germline V gene data show CDR1 as SGHVS and CDR2 as FQNEAQ. CDR3 bases: TGTGCCAGCAGCCCCTCGGTCGGGACCCAGTACTTC. Amino acid sequence: CASSPSVGTQYF. Drawing the rest from reference TRBV7-8 and TRBJ2-5, the complete variable domain is GAGVSQSPRYKVAKRGQDVALRCDPISGHVSLFWYQQALGQGPEFLTYFQNEAQLDKSGLPSDRFFAERPEGSVSTLKIQRTQQEDSAVYLCASSPSVGTQYFGPGTRLLVL.

The gene calls are TRBV5-6 and TRBJ2-7; D might be TRBD2 (6 bases). The germline V gene encodes CDR1 SGHDT and CDR2 YYEEEE. The CDR3 has 14 residues. Trimming pared 4 bases from V and 3 bases from J, leaving 14 bases between. The DNA for the CDR3 is TGTGCCAGCAGCCCCAATAGGGACTTCTACGAGCAGTACGTC. It encodes CASSPNRDFYEQYV.

The chain recombines TRBV7-2 with TRBJ2-5; D is unclear. CDR3 length equals 14 residues. The germline CDR1 and CDR2 sequences are SGHTA and FQGNSA. The ends were cut back, 6 bases at V and 5 bases at J, with 16 bases in the middle. CDR3 bases: TGTGCCAGCAGTCTCCTCGGTCTATCGGAGACCCAGTACTTC. Protein product: CASSLLGLSETQYF.

This sequence joins TRBV28 and TRBJ1-3, with TRBD1 matching 7 bases. V shed 6 bases and J 5 bases; nucleotides not matched to a gene: 4. The CDR3 is 13 residues long. CDR1 is MDHEN and CDR2 is SYDVKM in the germline V gene. This chain's CDR3 is CASRSDRRNTIYF. For the CDR3, the DNA is TGTGCCAGCAGGTCGGACAGGAGAAACACCATATATTTT.

The V and J genes are TRBV27 and TRBJ1-2, with D unclear. The germline V gene has CDR1 MNHEY and CDR2 SMNVEV (reference sequence). This CDR3 is 13 amino acids long. Deletions cut 3 bases from V and 2 bases from J, with 7 bases between. CDR3 in amino acids: CASSFGQNYGYTF. CDR3 nucleotide sequence: TGTGCCAGCAGTTTTGGGCAGAACTATGGCTACACCTTC.